This TCR beta chain emerged from a study of shared clonotypes between healthy human individuals. Germline CDR1 SGDLS, CDR2 YYNGEE. The CDR3 has 15 residues. V lost 4 bases and J lost 2, with 13 bases in between. In regard to this clone: What it binds is not known.

Points from the study as a whole: Clonotypes not shared had lower generation probabilities than those common to all four donors.

The input for sorted-subset replicate PCRs was around 0.2 ug DNA, some 30,000 T cell genomes. The method was immunoSEQ multiplex PCR; TCRdb's version includes in-frame clones alone and lacks a portion of them. The data contain about 1,900,000 clones, approximately 94% of them singletons. Naive CD8 isolation took CD45RO-negative cells positively selected for CCR7 and excluded terminally differentiated effector memory CD45RA+ cells. Healthy HIV-negative adults without recent acute infections or vaccinations served as donors. The receptor's source is a man between 18 and 35 years old in good health. J is TRBJ1-5 and V is TRBV9, with D unclear. Sequencing was done on a sample of naive CD8+ T cells sorted from blood. CDR3 protein: CASSSSGGGNQPQHF. The CDR3 DNA reads as TGTGCCAGCAGCTCCTCGGGCGGGGGCAATCAGCCCCAGCATTTT.